This T cell receptor (beta chain) was sequenced during a study of control samples from healthy donors and cancer patients. Germline V gene data show CDR1 as ENHRY and CDR2 as SYGVKD. CDR3 size: 15 residues. V trimming: 2 bases; J trimming: 7 bases; junction bases outside the gene matches: 4. The method was immunoSEQ multiplex PCR; TCRdb's version includes in-frame clones alone and lacks a portion of them. The data hold about 77,000 clones, with around 92% observed a single time. The source is a woman aged 60-75 years in good health. The material sequenced was blood. This sequence joins TRBV10-3 and TRBJ2-1; 11 nucleotides agree with TRBD1. The CDR3 loop is CAISETGTGGNEQFF. CDR3 in DNA: TGTGCCATCAGTGAGACCGGGACAGGGGGAAATGAGCAGTTCTTC.